This T cell receptor (beta chain) emerged from a study of T-cell reconstitution after alpha-beta-depleted transplantation in children. V was clipped by 0 bases and J by 5 bases; unmatched bases: 9. Germline-derived CDR1 and CDR2 are SGHRS and YFSETQ. The CDR3 sequence is 16 residues long. It was with unique molecular identifiers that the TCRbeta library was prepared. TCRdb passed the PCR reads through MiXCR, listing each CDR3 protein once. The sample contains over 70,000 distinct CDR3 sequences, 12% of which appear only once. V gene TRBV5-1 combines with J gene TRBJ2-3; 7 nucleotides agree with TRBD2. The input for sequencing was PBMCs from the stem cell graft donor, taken from the stem cell graft. This TCR derives from a human donor who donated a stem cell graft to a child with inherited bone marrow failure. This chain's CDR3 is CASSLEVPGGVDTQYF. The CDR3 DNA reads TGCGCCAGCAGCTTGGAGGTACCGGGAGGAGTAGATACGCAGTATTTT. Combining the CDR3 with reference TRBV5-1 and TRBJ2-3 gives the whole variable domain KAGVTQTPRYLIKTRGQQVTLSCSPISGHRSVSWYQQTPGQGLQFLFEYFSETQRNKGNFPGRFSGRQFSNSRSEMNVSTLELGDSALYLCASSLEVPGGVDTQYFGPGTRLTVL.